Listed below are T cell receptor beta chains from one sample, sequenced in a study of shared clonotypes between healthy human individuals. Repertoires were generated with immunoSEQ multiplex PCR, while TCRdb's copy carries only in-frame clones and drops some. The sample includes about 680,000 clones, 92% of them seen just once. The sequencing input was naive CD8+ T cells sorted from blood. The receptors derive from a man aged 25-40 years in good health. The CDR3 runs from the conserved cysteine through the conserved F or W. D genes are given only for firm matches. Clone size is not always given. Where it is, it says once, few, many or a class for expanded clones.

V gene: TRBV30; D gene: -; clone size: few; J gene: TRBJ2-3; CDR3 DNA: TGTGCCTGGCTAACCCCCGCCGGAGATACGCAGTATTTT; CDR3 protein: CAWLTPAGDTQYF
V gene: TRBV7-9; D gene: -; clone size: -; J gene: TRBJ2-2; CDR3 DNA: TGTGCCAGCACCACAGGGTCTTTCGTCACGAACACCGGGGAGCTGTTTTTT; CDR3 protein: CASTTGSFVTNTGELFF
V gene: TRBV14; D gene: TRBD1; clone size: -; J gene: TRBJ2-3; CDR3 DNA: TGTGCCAGCAGCCAAGATGTAGCCCGGGACAGTAGCACAGATACGCAGTATTTT; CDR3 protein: CASSQDVARDSSTDTQYF
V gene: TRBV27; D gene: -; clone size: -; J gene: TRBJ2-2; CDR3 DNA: TGTGCCAGCAGTCCCAGGGGAAGAACCGGGGAGCTGTTTTTT; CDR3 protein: CASSPRGRTGELFF
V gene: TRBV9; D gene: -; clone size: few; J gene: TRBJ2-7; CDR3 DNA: TGTGCCAGCAGCGTAGGGCAGGGGCTCGAGCAGTACTTC; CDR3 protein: CASSVGQGLEQYF
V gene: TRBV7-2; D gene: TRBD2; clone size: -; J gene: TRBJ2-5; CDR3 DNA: TGTGCCAGCAGCTTATGGGGACTAGCGGGAGGGATGGGAGAGACCCAGTACTTC; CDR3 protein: CASSLWGLAGGMGETQYF
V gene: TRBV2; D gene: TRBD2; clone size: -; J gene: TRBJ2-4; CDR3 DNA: TGTGCCAGCGGGGCCCGGGCTAGCGGGAGGGCCATCCAAGCCAAAAACATTCAGTACTTC; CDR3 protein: CASGARASGRAIQAKNIQYF
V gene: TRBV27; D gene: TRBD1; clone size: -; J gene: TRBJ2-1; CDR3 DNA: TGTGCCAGCAGAACCGGGACAGCCTCCTACAATGAGCAGTTCTTC; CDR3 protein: CASRTGTASYNEQFF
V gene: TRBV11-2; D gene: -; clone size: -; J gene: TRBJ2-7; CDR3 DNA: TGTGCCAGCAGCTTAGGCGCGGGGATCTACGAGCAGTACTTC; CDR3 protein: CASSLGAGIYEQYF
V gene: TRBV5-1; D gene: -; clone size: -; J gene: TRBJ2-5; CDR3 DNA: TGCGCCAGCAGCTTGGGTCTAGCAGCCCAAGAGACCCAGTACTTC; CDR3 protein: CASSLGLAAQETQYF
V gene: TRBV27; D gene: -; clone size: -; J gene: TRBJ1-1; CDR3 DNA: TGTGCCAGCAGTCCCCCGACAGGCACTGAAGCTTTCTTT; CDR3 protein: CASSPPTGTEAFF
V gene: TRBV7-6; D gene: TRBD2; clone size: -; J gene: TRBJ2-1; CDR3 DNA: TGTGCCAGCAGCTTAACGGGAGGCAATGAGCAGTTCTTC; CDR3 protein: CASSLTGGNEQFF
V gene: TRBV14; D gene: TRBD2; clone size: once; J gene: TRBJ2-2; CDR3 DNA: TGTGCCAGCAGCCCCCTAATGAGCGGGGCTCACACCGGGGAGCTGTTTTTT; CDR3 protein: CASSPLMSGAHTGELFF
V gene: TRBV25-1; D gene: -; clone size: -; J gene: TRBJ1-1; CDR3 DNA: TGTGCCAGCAGTGTGCCGTCGGGCTTTGAAGCTTTCTTT; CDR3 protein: CASSVPSGFEAFF
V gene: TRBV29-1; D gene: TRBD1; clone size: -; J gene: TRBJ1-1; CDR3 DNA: TGCAGCGTTGAAGAGGTAGGGGACAGTGAAGCTTTCTTT; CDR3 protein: CSVEEVGDSEAFF
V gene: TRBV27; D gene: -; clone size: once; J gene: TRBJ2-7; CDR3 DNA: TGTGCCAGCAGTTACCAGGGCGCCTACGAGCAGTACTTC; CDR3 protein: CASSYQGAYEQYF
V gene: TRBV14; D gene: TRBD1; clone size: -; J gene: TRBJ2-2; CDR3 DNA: TGTGCCAGCAGCCAAGAACAGACAGGGCTGAACACCGGGGAGCTGTTTTTT; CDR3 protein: CASSQEQTGLNTGELFF
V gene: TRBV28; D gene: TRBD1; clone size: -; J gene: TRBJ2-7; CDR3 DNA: TGTGCCAGCAGTCGCCGTGGACAGGGGTTCTACGAGCAGTACTTC; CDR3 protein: CASSRRGQGFYEQYF
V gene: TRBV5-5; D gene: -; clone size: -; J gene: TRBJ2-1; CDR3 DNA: TGTGCCAGCAGCCCGCCATCAGGGGAGGCTTACAATGAGCAGTTCTTC; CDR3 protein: CASSPPSGEAYNEQFF
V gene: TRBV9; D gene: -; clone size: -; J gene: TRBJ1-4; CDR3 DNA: TGTGCCAGCAGCGTAACAGGGCAGAAACTGTTTTTT; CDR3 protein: CASSVTGQKLFF
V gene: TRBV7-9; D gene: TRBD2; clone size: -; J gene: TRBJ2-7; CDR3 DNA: TGTGCCAGCAGCCCGGCAGGGGAGCGGGAGAGGAACTACGAGCAGTACTTC; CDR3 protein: CASSPAGERERNYEQYF
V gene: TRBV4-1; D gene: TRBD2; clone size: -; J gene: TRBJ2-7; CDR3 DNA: TGCGCCAGCAGCCAAGCTTTGGCGGGAGGGCCACCCCAGTACTTC; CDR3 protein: CASSQALAGGPPQYF
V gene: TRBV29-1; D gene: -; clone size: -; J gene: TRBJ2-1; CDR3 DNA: TGCAGCGTCCTAATCGGGACCTACAATGAGCAGTTCTTC; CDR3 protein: CSVLIGTYNEQFF
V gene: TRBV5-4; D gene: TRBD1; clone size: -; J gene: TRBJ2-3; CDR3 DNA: TGTGCCAGCAGGAAGACAGGGGCCACAGATACGCAGTATTTT; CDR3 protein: CASRKTGATDTQYF
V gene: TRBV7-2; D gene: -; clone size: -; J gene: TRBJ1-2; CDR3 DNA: TGTGCCAGCAGCCCATTGAGGACCCTCTATGGCTACACCTTC; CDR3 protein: CASSPLRTLYGYTF
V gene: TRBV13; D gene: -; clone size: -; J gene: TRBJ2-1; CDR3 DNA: TGTGCCAGCAGCGGGAACGAGGGAGGCTCCTACAATGAGCAGTTCTTC; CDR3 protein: CASSGNEGGSYNEQFF
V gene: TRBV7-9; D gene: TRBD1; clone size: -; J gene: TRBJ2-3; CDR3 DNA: TGTGCCAGCAGCTTGCAGGGGGTATTCGCAGATACGCAGTATTTT; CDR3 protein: CASSLQGVFADTQYF
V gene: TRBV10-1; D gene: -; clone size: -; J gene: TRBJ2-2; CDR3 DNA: TGCGCCAGCAGCGAGTCGGTACCCGCGAACACCGGGGAGCTGTTTTTT; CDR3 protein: CASSESVPANTGELFF